The clone carrying this T cell receptor beta chain was detected once. The target antigen is unknown. The data were taken from a study of T cell repertoires in cytomegalovirus infection. General study results and limits: Individuals carrying CMV plus the relevant HLA were identified by cumulative frequency of public TCR beta families.

In TCRdb, the reads were re-called with MiXCR into one record per CDR3 protein. The data contain about 400,000 distinct CDR3 sequences, roughly a third of them singletons. Looked up from germline, CDR1 is MDHEN and CDR2 is SYDVKM. V gave up 6 bases and J gave up 10 bases, with 16 bases separating them. This CDR3 spans 12 amino acids. The rearrangement uses TRBV28 and TRBJ2-7; a weak D match, TRBD1 (6 bases). Sequenced here: cultured PBMCs, sampled from culture after CMV antigen stimulation. This sequence was found in a human donor in good health (CMV status not recorded). Some clones in this sample may be carry-over from other donors' samples. CDR3 DNA: TGTGCCAGCAGCCTAATACAGGGAATTCAGTACTTC. It codes for CASSLIQGIQYF.